This T cell receptor beta chain stems from a study of radiation and T cells in renal cell carcinoma. Sequencing was performed with immunoSEQ multiplex PCR; in TCRdb, only in-frame clones are kept and a portion is missing. The data hold some 150,000 clones, with approximately 82% observed a single time. Described time point: baseline pretreatment blood. Treatment reported: 15 Gy SBRT to primary tumor, nephrectomy 4 weeks later. Germline CDR1 is SEHNR and CDR2 is FQNEAQ (reference sequence). This CDR3 has 13 residues. Worth noting for this clone: Relative to the germline gene, one junction end is altered; a read error may explain this.

V usage is TRBV7-9 and J usage is TRBJ2-1; 7 positions match TRBD1. The sample was blood, taken from a patient whose treatment included radiotherapy and nephrectomy. The origin of this receptor is a woman in her forties or fifties with renal cell carcinoma. This chain's CDR3 is CASSLGTGNAQFF. The CDR3, as DNA: TGTGCCAGCAGCTTAGGGACAGGAAATGCGCAGTTCTTC.